The clone carrying this TCR beta chain has just one count. The entry originates in a study of cytomegalovirus exposure and HLA in healthy donors. About the study: A previous analysis identified 100 million to 120 million unique TCR beta sequences derived from roughly 190 million T cells.

The CDR3 is 13 amino acids. The V end lost 5 bases, the J end lost 7 bases, and 14 bases lay between the germline ends. The V gene's germline CDR1 is MGHRA and CDR2 YSYEKL. PCR involved 60 Vbeta and 13 Jbeta primers. This table comes from immunoSEQ multiplex PCR, and its TCRdb copy is limited to in-frame clones, with some not included. Of 200,000 or so clones listed, roughly 84% are singletons. The chain combines TRBV4-1 with TRBJ1-2, with D hard to call. The sequence was obtained from a boy between 10 and 17 years old in good health and CMV-seronegative. Sequencing was done on a sample of PBMCs. Here the CDR3 reads CASSGTRRSGYTF. CDR3 nucleotide sequence: TGCGCCAGCAGCGGAACCCGGCGGAGTGGCTACACCTTC.